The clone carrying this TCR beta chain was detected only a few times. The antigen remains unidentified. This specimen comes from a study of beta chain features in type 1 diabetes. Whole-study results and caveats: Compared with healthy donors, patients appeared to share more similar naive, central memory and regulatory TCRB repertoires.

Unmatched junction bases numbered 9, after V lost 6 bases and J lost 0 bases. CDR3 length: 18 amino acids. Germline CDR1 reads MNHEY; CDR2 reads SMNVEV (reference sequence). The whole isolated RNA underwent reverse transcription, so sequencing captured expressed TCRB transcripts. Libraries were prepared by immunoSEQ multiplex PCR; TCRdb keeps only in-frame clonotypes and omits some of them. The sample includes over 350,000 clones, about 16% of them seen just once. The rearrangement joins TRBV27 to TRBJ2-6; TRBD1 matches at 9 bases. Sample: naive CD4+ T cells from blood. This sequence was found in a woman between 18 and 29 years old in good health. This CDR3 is CASRSPGQGNSGANVLTF. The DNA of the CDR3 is TGTGCCAGCAGATCTCCCGGACAGGGGAACTCTGGGGCCAACGTCCTGACTTTC.